This T cell receptor (beta chain) was obtained from a study of graft-versus-host responses after intestinal transplantation. Study details: Tacrolimus and steroids were given for two to three years to all recipients after anti-thymocyte globulin induction.

V gave up 2 bases and J gave up 4 bases, with 8 bases separating them. CDR1 is SGHAT and CDR2 is FQDESV in the germline V gene (reference sequence). The CDR3 totals 13 residues. Of note for this clone: Its antigen is unknown.

Findings and limits, study-wide: GvH clones were identified in recipient marrow, with some first appearing in ileum or blood.

The table came from immunoSEQ multiplex PCR; TCRdb's copy has only in-frame clones and leaves some out. The table records over 85,000 clones, around 91% of them present only once. Here the sequenced sample was unstimulated CD4+ T cells sorted from spleen or lymph node cells, taken before transplant. This chain links TRBV11-1 with TRBJ1-1; D perhaps matches TRBD1 (5 bases). This clonotype was obtained from a human donor who was the organ donor for an intestinal transplant. CDR3 nucleotides: TGTGCCAGCAGCTTAAGACAGACCACTGAAGCTTTCTTT. Protein sequence: CASSLRQTTEAFF. The complete variable domain, with remaining parts taken from reference TRBV11-1 and TRBJ1-1, reads EAEVAQSPRYKITEKSQAVAFWCDPISGHATLYWYRQILGQGPELLVQFQDESVVDDSQLPKDRFSAERLKGVDSTLKIQPAELGDSAMYLCASSLRQTTEAFFGQGTRLTVV.